The 26 T cell receptor beta chains listed next were all sequenced from one sample in a study of persistence of HIV-infected CD4 T cells. Cells were stimulated nonspecifically with anti-CD3/anti-CD28 magnetic beads. Sorting selected CD4+ T cells upregulating both CD40 ligand and CD69. Sequencing used immunoSEQ version 4 in survey mode. Assay used: immunoSEQ multiplex PCR; TCRdb lists only in-frame clones, some missing. The sample yields some 41,000 clones, about 91% seen once. No antigen has been assigned to these receptors. The sample in question was CD4+ T cells sorted from PBMCs after roughly 17-hour stimulation, obtained from a patient who received antiretroviral therapy. The receptors were sampled from an adult man with HIV who was CMV-seropositive.

This clone was detected only once. This sequence joins TRBV5-6 and TRBJ2-1; TRBD2 matches 13 bases. Germline CDR1 is SGHDT and CDR2 is YYEEEE. V lost 5 bases to trimming and J lost 7 bases; unmatched junction nucleotides: 6. This CDR3 is 15 amino acids long. CDR3 residues: CASRELAGGQNEQFF. The CDR3 DNA reads as TGTGCCAGCAGAGAACTAGCGGGGGGGCAGAATGAGCAGTTCTTC.

This clone was observed once. The CDR3 loop reads CSASDRDYEQYF. The CDR3 DNA follows: TGCAGTGCTAGTGACCGGGACTACGAGCAGTACTTC. This sequence joins TRBV20-1 and TRBJ2-7, with D perhaps TRBD2 (5 bases). The CDR3 is 12 residues long. Germline values: CDR1 DFQATT, CDR2 SNEGSKA (reference sequence). Trimming pared 3 bases from V and 3 bases from J, leaving 9 bases between.

The chain combines TRBV6-4 with TRBJ2-5; 8 nucleotides line up with TRBD2. The CDR3 totals 15 residues. Losses at the gene ends were 5 bases for V and 6 bases for J; bases not matched to a gene: 11. Germline V gene data show CDR1 as MRHNA and CDR2 as SNTAGT. In nucleotides, the CDR3 is TGTGCCAGCAGTCCCAATTCGGGGGGGAAGCAGACCCAGTACTTC. It yields the protein CASSPNSGGKQTQYF.

This sequence joins TRBV6-6 and TRBJ1-4; D may be TRBD1 (5 bases). The CDR3 is made up of 13 amino acids. V lost 2 bases, J lost 8 bases, and 9 bases lay in between. From germline, CDR1 is MNHNY and CDR2 SVGAGI (reference sequence). The CDR3 DNA sequence: TGTGCCAGCAGTTACCAGGGTGGGGAAAAACTGTTTTTT. This codes for CASSYQGGEKLFF.

The chain has TRBV19 and TRBJ2-6, with D perhaps TRBD1 or TRBD2 (5 bases each). The V and J ends lost 7 bases and 1 base respectively, with 11 bases between them. Germline-derived CDR1 and CDR2 are LNHDA and SQIVND (reference sequence). The CDR3 sequence is 15 residues long. CDR3 loop: CASTPGGSGANVLTF. As DNA, the CDR3 is TGTGCCAGTACCCCTGGGGGATCTGGGGCCAACGTCCTGACTTTC. Supplemented by reference TRBV19 and TRBJ2-6, the full variable domain reads DGGITQSPKYLFRKEGQNVTLSCEQNLNHDAMYWYRQDPGQGLRLIYYSQIVNDFQKGDIAEGYSVSREKKESFPLTVTSAQKNPTAFYLCASTPGGSGANVLTFGAGSRLTVL.

The chain recombines TRBV28 with TRBJ1-5; D remains unclear. V was shortened by 4 bases and J by 9 bases, with 13 bases between the two germline ends. Germline CDR1 is MDHEN and CDR2 is SYDVKM. The CDR3 spans 13 residues. CDR3 DNA: TGTGCCAGCAGTTCCCCGGGCCTTAGGCCCCAGCATTTT. This gives the protein CASSSPGLRPQHF.

V and J are TRBV5-5 and TRBJ1-2; TRBD1 aligns across 7 bases. The V segment lost 0 bases and the J segment 6 bases; nucleotides outside the gene matches: 2. The CDR3 extends over 13 amino acids. Germline-derived CDR1 and CDR2 are SGHKS and YYEKEE (reference sequence). The CDR3 DNA sequence: TGTGCCAGCAGCTTGGCAGGGGGGAATGGCTACACCTTC. This sequence encodes CASSLAGGNGYTF.

As DNA, the CDR3 is TGTGCCAGCAGCAGCACCGGGACTAGCGATGAGCAGTTCTTC. Protein product: CASSSTGTSDEQFF. The chain has TRBV9 and TRBJ2-1; 10 nucleotides align to TRBD2. The CDR3 runs 14 residues. Germline-derived CDR1 and CDR2 are SGDLS and YYNGEE. V trimming: 4 bases; J trimming: 8 bases; junction bases outside the gene matches: 6.

The chain recombines TRBV5-1 with TRBJ2-5; D is unclear. Germline values: CDR1 SGHRS, CDR2 YFSETQ. The CDR3 is 12 amino acids. The ends were cut back, 1 base at V and 2 bases at J, with 3 bases in the middle. Here the CDR3 DNA reads TGCGCCAGCAGCTTGCCTCAAGAGACCCAGTACTTC. As protein: CASSLPQETQYF.

The chain links TRBV6-1 to TRBJ2-3; D perhaps matches TRBD1 (5 bases). The CDR3 is 15 amino acids. Germline CDR1 reads MNHNS; CDR2 reads SASEGT. The V end lost 2 bases, the J end lost 6 bases, and 15 bases lay between the germline ends. CDR3 residues: CASSELRGNGDTQYF. CDR3 nucleotides: TGTGCCAGCAGTGAATTAAGGGGAAACGGGGATACGCAGTATTTT.

CDR3 region: CASSLITTFLNTEAFF. In nucleotides, the CDR3 is TGTGCCAGCAGCTTGATTACGACATTCTTGAACACTGAAGCTTTCTTT. The chain joins TRBV5-6 to TRBJ1-1; D call uncertain. Between the trimmed V and J ends, which lost 1 base and 0 bases, there was a span of 13 bases. The CDR3 has 16 residues. Germline V gives CDR1 SGHDT, CDR2 YYEEEE.

The chain joins TRBV19 to TRBJ2-7; 8 bases agree with TRBD1. CDR3 length: 12 amino acids. V trimming: 10 bases; J trimming: 5 bases; junction bases outside the gene matches: 7. Germline-derived CDR1 and CDR2 are LNHDA and SQIVND (reference sequence). CDR3 nucleotides: TGTGCCACCCAAAAGGACAGGGACGAGCAGTACTTC. This gives the protein CATQKDRDEQYF.

The V gene is TRBV6-5, the J gene TRBJ1-1, with D possibly TRBD1 on 6 matching bases. Germline V gene lookup returns CDR1 MNHEY and CDR2 SVGAGI. The CDR3 loop spans 15 amino acids. Trimming took off 2 bases at V and 5 bases at J, with 15 bases between the two ends. This chain's CDR3 is CASSYGPRGGTEAFF. Here the CDR3 DNA reads TGTGCCAGCAGTTACGGACCCAGGGGAGGGACTGAAGCTTTCTTT.

V gene TRBV20-1 combines with J gene TRBJ1-1; no definite D call. V was clipped by 6 bases and J by 7 bases, with 9 bases between them. The CDR3 is 10 amino acids. CDR1 and CDR2 (germline): DFQATT, SNEGSKA (reference sequence). CDR3 in amino acids: CSAARDEAFF. In nucleotides, the CDR3 is TGCAGTGCCGCTAGGGATGAAGCTTTCTTT.

The genes are TRBV2 and TRBJ2-7; 7 nucleotides agree with TRBD2. V lost 6 bases to trimming and J lost 5 bases; unmatched junction nucleotides: 13. This CDR3 is 15 amino acids long. Per germline, CDR1 SNHLY and CDR2 FYNNEI. The CDR3 here is CASRGGGSARHEQYF. The CDR3 DNA reads as TGTGCCAGCAGGGGGGGAGGGTCGGCCCGCCACGAGCAGTACTTC. Supplemented by reference TRBV2 and TRBJ2-7, the full variable domain reads EPEVTQTPSHQVTQMGQEVILRCVPISNHLYFYWYRQILGQKVEFLVSFYNNEISEKSEIFDDQFSVERPDGSNFTLKIRSTKLEDSAMYFCASRGGGSARHEQYFGPGTRLTVT.

The CDR3 protein is CASSLAGALDQPQHF. In nucleotides, the CDR3 is TGTGCCAGCAGCTTAGCCGGGGCCCTAGATCAGCCCCAGCATTTT. V gene TRBV7-2 combines with J gene TRBJ1-5; D may be TRBD1 (5 bases). Germline V lookup: CDR1 SGHTA, CDR2 FQGNSA. This CDR3 has 15 residues. V was pared by 0 bases and J by 5 bases, with 11 bases between.

J is TRBJ1-1 and V is TRBV2, with 7 bases aligning to TRBD1. The germline CDR1 and CDR2 sequences are SNHLY and FYNNEI. This CDR3 region has 15 residues. The trim removed 5 bases at V and 1 base at J, leaving 7 bases unmatched. CDR3 nucleotide sequence: TGTGCCAGCAGTTCCGGGACAGCGGGGAACACTGAAGCTTTCTTT. Encoded protein: CASSSGTAGNTEAFF. The full variable domain, rest sourced from reference TRBV2 and TRBJ1-1, is EPEVTQTPSHQVTQMGQEVILRCVPISNHLYFYWYRQILGQKVEFLVSFYNNEISEKSEIFDDQFSVERPDGSNFTLKIRSTKLEDSAMYFCASSSGTAGNTEAFFGQGTRLTVV.

In this sample, this clone turned up once. The chain employs TRBV27 and TRBJ1-4; a possible D gene is TRBD1 (6 bases). Per germline, CDR1 MNHEY and CDR2 SMNVEV (reference sequence). Trimming took 6 bases from V and 0 from J, leaving 11 bases between them. This CDR3 spans 15 amino acids. The CDR3 loop reads CASRPYRATNEKLFF. Written as DNA, the CDR3 is TGTGCCAGCAGACCCTACAGGGCAACTAATGAAAAACTGTTTTTT.

This rearrangement joins TRBV10-2 to TRBJ2-6; possible D gene TRBD1, 6 bases. Germline V gene lookup returns CDR1 WSHSY and CDR2 SAAADI. This CDR3 has 17 residues. V lost 6 bases to trimming and J lost 0 bases, with 15 bases between them. CDR3 sequence: CASRADSQSSGANVLTF. DNA of the CDR3: TGCGCCAGCAGGGCGGACAGCCAAAGCTCTGGGGCCAACGTCCTGACTTTC.

The chain employs TRBV25-1 and TRBJ1-6; 7 positions match TRBD1. Germline loops: CDR1 MGHDK, CDR2 SYGVNS. Germline trimming cut 6 bases from V and 6 bases from J; bases unmatched to any gene: 2. This CDR3 has 13 amino acids. CDR3 loop: CASSRDSNSPLHF. CDR3 in DNA: TGTGCCAGCAGCCGGGACAGTAATTCACCCCTCCACTTT.

The chain joins TRBV5-8 to TRBJ2-7; 8 nucleotides agree with TRBD1. CDR3 size: 15 residues. Germline V gene lookup returns CDR1 SGHTS and CDR2 YDEGEE. Germline trimming cut 1 base from V and 3 bases from J; bases unmatched to any gene: 6. The chain's CDR3 is CASSLMRQGRYEQYF. The CDR3 nucleotides are TGTGCCAGCAGCTTGATGAGACAGGGGCGCTACGAGCAGTACTTC.

The rearrangement uses TRBV4-1 and TRBJ2-7; D may be TRBD2 (6 bases). Trimming pared 3 bases from V and 2 bases from J, leaving 17 bases between. The CDR3 contains 16 residues. CDR1 is MGHRA and CDR2 is YSYEKL in the germline V gene. The CDR3 loop reads CASSHGGGETAYEQYF. The CDR3 bases are TGCGCCAGCAGCCATGGCGGAGGGGAAACTGCCTACGAGCAGTACTTC.

The chain recombines TRBV4-3 with TRBJ2-1; 10 nucleotides line up with TRBD2. Germline loops: CDR1 LGHNA, CDR2 YSLEER. V dropped 0 bases and J dropped 2; count of bases not matched to a gene: 4. This CDR3 contains 17 residues. The CDR3 here is CASSQDPSGSPYNEQFF. The DNA of the CDR3 is TGCGCCAGCAGCCAAGACCCTAGCGGGAGTCCCTACAATGAGCAGTTCTTC.

The V gene is TRBV4-2, the J gene TRBJ2-1; maybe TRBD2 (5 bases). V was trimmed by 4 bases and J by 0 bases, leaving 16 bases between them. This CDR3 is 17 amino acids long. The germline CDR1 and CDR2 sequences are LGHNA and YNFKEQ. CDR3 coding DNA: TGTGCCAGCAGCCCCGAACGGGCGGGCTCCTCCTACAATGAGCAGTTCTTC. Protein product: CASSPERAGSSYNEQFF.

This chain joins TRBV5-4 and TRBJ1-1; D is perhaps TRBD1 (5 bases). Per the germline V gene, CDR1 is SGHNT and CDR2 is YYREEE (reference sequence). This CDR3 spans 15 amino acids. Trimming took off 2 bases at V and 7 bases at J, with 18 bases between the two ends. The CDR3 sequence is CASSLPQGPTSEAFF. In DNA form, the CDR3 reads TGTGCCAGCAGCTTACCCCAGGGTCCGACTAGTGAAGCTTTCTTT. Together with reference TRBV5-4 and TRBJ1-1, the CDR3 gives the full variable domain: ETGVTQSPTHLIKTRGQQVTLRCSSQSGHNTVSWYQQALGQGPQFIFQYYREEENGRGNFPPRFSGLQFPNYSSELNVNALELDDSALYLCASSLPQGPTSEAFFGQGTRLTVV.

V gene TRBV19 combines with J gene TRBJ2-7; either TRBD1 or TRBD2 may supply D (5 bases each). In germline, CDR1 is LNHDA, CDR2 SQIVND (reference sequence). The V gene lost 2 bases and the J gene lost 7 bases, with 15 bases spanning the gap. The CDR3 totals 14 residues. The CDR3 DNA is TGTGCCAGTAGTATATCCCGGGAACCAGGGGAGCAGTACTTC. Encoded protein: CASSISREPGEQYF. Variable domain in full (rest from reference TRBV19 and TRBJ2-7): DGGITQSPKYLFRKEGQNVTLSCEQNLNHDAMYWYRQDPGQGLRLIYYSQIVNDFQKGDIAEGYSVSREKKESFPLTVTSAQKNPTAFYLCASSISREPGEQYFGPGTRLTVT.